A single sample is the source of the 8 T cell receptor beta chains below, sequenced in a study of sequential checkpoint blockade in melanoma. Clones were sequenced by immunoSEQ multiplex PCR, and TCRdb holds only the in-frame ones, with some missing. The sample has under 4,000 clones, around 21% seen once; the top ten hold 9% to 10%. Treatment meaning: randomized to nivolumab then ipilimumab (arm A) or the reverse (arm B). The source material was tumor tissue (inferred from file names), sampled from a patient given nivolumab and ipilimumab in sequence. These TCRs come from a human donor with melanoma.

At least ten counts were recorded for this clone. This sequence joins TRBV11-3 and TRBJ1-1, with D possibly TRBD1 on 5 matching bases. The CDR3 totals 17 residues. Germline CDR1 and CDR2: SGHNT and YENEEA. V gave up 1 base and J gave up 2 bases, with 17 bases separating them. In DNA, the CDR3 is TGTGCCAGCAGCTTAGGGTTTGGGGGTCTCTTTAACACTGAAGCTTTCTTT. Translation: CASSLGFGGLFNTEAFF.

This clone was counted a few times. This chain joins TRBV28 and TRBJ2-1; 8 bases are a match to TRBD1. The V and J ends lost 10 bases and 7 bases, in that order; junction bases with no gene match: 12. This CDR3 region has 14 residues. Germline CDR1 is MDHEN and CDR2 is SYDVKM. Written as DNA, the CDR3 is TGTGCCACCACGAGACAGGGGAGTCAGAATGAGCAGTTCTTC. It is translated as CATTRQGSQNEQFF.

The genes are TRBV12-1 and TRBJ2-3; TRBD2, as called in the table, went unchecked against the DNA. TRBV12-1 is labeled a pseudogene. The CDR3 loop spans 15 amino acids. The CDR3 region has the DNA TGTGCCAGCAGCTTGGTACTAGCGGAGACAGATACGCAGTATTTT. This encodes CASSLVLAETDTQYF.

By sample fraction, this clone is medium-sized. The rearrangement joins TRBV11-3 to TRBJ2-2; 9 nucleotides line up with TRBD2. In germline, CDR1 is SGHNT, CDR2 YENEEA. V was pared by 5 bases and J by 2 bases, with 6 bases of the junction left unmatched. The CDR3 is 16 amino acids. CDR3 bases: TGTGCCAGCAGCCCCATAGCGGGGGCTAACACCGGGGAGCTGTTTTTT. It encodes CASSPIAGANTGELFF.

This clone was recorded at least ten times. The chain links TRBV11-3 to TRBJ2-1, with TRBD2 matching over 10 bases. J lost 4 bases, V lost 5 bases, and 5 bases had no gene match. Germline V CDR1 and CDR2: SGHNT, YENEEA. The CDR3 has 15 amino acids. The CDR3 nucleotides read TGTGCCAGCAGCCCACAAGCGGGAGGGTACAATGAGCAGTTCTTC. Its translation: CASSPQAGGYNEQFF.

The chain couples TRBV28 to TRBJ1-1; 10 bases match TRBD1. J was trimmed by 6 bases and V by 2 bases; bases with no gene match: 3. Looked up from germline, CDR1 is MDHEN and CDR2 is SYDVKM. This CDR3 comprises 14 residues. Here the CDR3 reads CASSLDGQGAEAFF. The CDR3 DNA sequence: TGTGCCAGCAGTTTAGACGGACAGGGGGCTGAAGCTTTCTTT.

V gene TRBV5-1 combines with J gene TRBJ1-2; 7 nucleotides match TRBD1. This CDR3 has 15 residues. Trimming cost V 0 bases and J 12 bases; bases outside gene matches: 14. Germline CDR1 reads SGHRS; CDR2 reads YFSETQ. CDR3 in DNA: TGCGCCAGCAGCTTGGATGCGCGGACAGGCCATGGGGACACCTTC. Translating it yields CASSLDARTGHGDTF.

This clone was observed a handful of times. V is TRBV6-8 and J is TRBJ2-4; perhaps TRBD1 as D (5 bases). Trimming took 6 bases from V and 0 from J, leaving 21 bases between them. CDR1 MNHGY and CDR2 SAAAGT come from the germline V gene. The CDR3 sequence is 18 residues long. This CDR3 is CASSHTVIGALAKNIQYF. The CDR3, as DNA: TGTGCCAGCAGCCATACAGTTATTGGGGCACTAGCCAAAAACATTCAGTACTTC.